The 24 T cell receptor beta chains below were found in one sample sequenced in a study of blood T cell repertoires in COVID-19. TCRdb's copy holds only in-frame clones and misses some; the assay was immunoSEQ multiplex PCR. Of some 80,000 clones listed, around 84% are singletons. The specimen sequenced was peripheral blood. All receptors derive from an elderly woman in a cohort sampled during active or convalescent COVID-19.

V is TRBV5-1 and J is TRBJ1-1; the match to TRBD1 covers 9 bases. Germline trimming cut 6 bases from V and 4 bases from J; bases unmatched to any gene: 7. There are 14 residues in the CDR3. Per the germline V gene, CDR1 is SGHRS and CDR2 is YFSETQ. The CDR3 bases are TGCGCCAGCACGACACAGGGGGCTGGCACTGAAGCTTTCTTT. Encoded protein: CASTTQGAGTEAFF.

This clone was observed a single time. V gene TRBV5-4 combines with J gene TRBJ2-3; 8 bases map to TRBD2. The length of the CDR3 is 15 residues. Germline V lookup: CDR1 SGHNT, CDR2 YYREEE (reference sequence). Germline trimming cut 0 bases from V and 5 bases from J; bases unmatched to any gene: 5. DNA for the CDR3: TGTGCCAGCAGCTTGGCGGGAGGGCCGGTAGATACGCAGTATTTT. Its protein is CASSLAGGPVDTQYF.

This chain joins TRBV14 and TRBJ2-1; 11 nucleotides agree with TRBD2. The CDR3 totals 18 residues. CDR1 and CDR2 (germline): SGHDN, FVKESK. V shed 0 bases and J 4 bases; nucleotides not matched to a gene: 8. Here the CDR3 reads CASSQEVLAGGSYNEQFF. CDR3 in DNA: TGTGCCAGCAGCCAAGAAGTCCTAGCGGGAGGATCTTACAATGAGCAGTTCTTC.

This clone has only a few counts. The chain couples TRBV7-8 to TRBJ2-7; 8 bases map to TRBD1. V lost 5 bases to trimming and J lost 3 bases; unmatched junction nucleotides: 6. CDR3 size: 14 residues. Per the germline V gene, CDR1 is SGHVS and CDR2 is FQNEAQ. In nucleotides, the CDR3 is TGTGCCAGCAGCCCGTACGACAGGGGCTACGAGCAGTACGTC. It yields the protein CASSPYDRGYEQYV.

This sequence joins TRBV18 and TRBJ2-2, with 7 bases lining up with TRBD2. Germline-derived CDR1 and CDR2 are KGHSH and LQKENI. The CDR3 covers 15 residues. V shed 3 bases and J 1 base; nucleotides not matched to a gene: 2. CDR3 coding DNA: TGTGCCAGCTCACCTGGACTAGAGAACACCGGGGAGCTGTTTTTT. Amino acid sequence: CASSPGLENTGELFF.

This clone is a singleton in its sample. The chain is built from TRBV25-1 and TRBJ1-2, with D maybe TRBD1 (5 bases). The CDR3 totals 16 residues. Trimming stripped 5 bases from V and 0 bases from J, with 16 bases between. CDR1 is MGHDK, CDR2 SYGVNS, per germline. DNA of the CDR3: TGTGCCAGCAGTCAAACAGGCCATCGTGCTAACTATGGCTACACCTTC. It encodes CASSQTGHRANYGYTF.

This clone was counted between two and nine times. The chain uses TRBV3-1 (or the pseudogene TRBV3-2) and TRBJ1-5, with D unclear. The CDR3 contains 11 residues. V was trimmed by 0 bases and J by 16 bases, leaving 10 bases between them. From germline, CDR1 is LGHDT and CDR2 YNNKEL (reference sequence). The CDR3 nucleotides read TGTGCCAGCAGCCAAGATCAGTTCATACATTTT. Translating it yields CASSQDQFIHF.

This chain links TRBV7-2 with TRBJ1-5; 11 bases map to TRBD1. CDR3 length: 16 residues. V shed 1 base and J 7 bases; nucleotides not matched to a gene: 6. In germline, CDR1 is SGHTA, CDR2 FQGNSA. The CDR3 is CASSLGTGGAGQPQHF. CDR3 nucleotide sequence: TGTGCCAGCAGCTTAGGGACAGGGGGCGCAGGGCAGCCCCAGCATTTT.

In this sample, this clone turned up a few times. J is TRBJ2-7 and V is TRBV5-6; D perhaps matches TRBD1 (5 bases). The CDR3 totals 14 residues. V lost 4 bases, J lost 2 bases, and 13 bases lay in between. Germline CDR1 SGHDT, CDR2 YYEEEE. In DNA, the CDR3 is TGTGCCAGCAGCCATGGAGACAGAACCTACGAGCAGTACTTC. This translates into CASSHGDRTYEQYF.

The chain is built from TRBV27 and TRBJ2-7; TRBD2 might be the D (6 bases). The germline gives CDR1 MNHEY, CDR2 SMNVEV (reference sequence). V lost 5 bases to trimming and J lost 5 bases, with 19 bases between them. The CDR3 sequence is 15 residues long. The CDR3 is CASSPWDSTRHEQYF. The CDR3 DNA reads as TGTGCCAGCAGTCCATGGGACTCTACTCGGCACGAGCAGTACTTC.

The chain combines TRBV6-6 with TRBJ2-3, with D hard to call. Germline loops: CDR1 MNHNY, CDR2 SVGAGI (reference sequence). V was shortened by 7 bases and J by 2 bases, with 16 bases between the two germline ends. The CDR3 is made up of 15 amino acids. This CDR3 reads CASKRPADNTDTQYF. The CDR3 coding sequence is TGTGCCAGCAAACGGCCGGCGGATAACACAGATACGCAGTATTTT.

This chain connects TRBV7-6 to TRBJ1-2; TRBD1 matches at 8 bases. The CDR3 is 14 residues long. The germline gives CDR1 SGHVS, CDR2 FNYEAQ. J lost 7 bases, V lost 5 bases, and 9 bases had no gene match. The CDR3 is CASSLIQGGSGYTF. In nucleotides, the CDR3 is TGTGCCAGCAGCCTAATACAGGGGGGAAGTGGCTACACCTTC.

This rearrangement joins TRBV5-4 to TRBJ1-4; 7 nucleotides match TRBD1. CDR3 size: 17 residues. Trimming removed 2 bases from V and 0 bases from J; junction bases left unmatched: 7. CDR1 is SGHNT, CDR2 YYREEE, per germline (reference sequence). CDR3 loop: CASSLQGPRATNEKLFF. The CDR3 nucleotides are TGTGCCAGCAGCTTACAGGGGCCTCGGGCAACTAATGAAAAACTGTTTTTT. The full variable domain, with the rest looked up from reference TRBV5-4 and TRBJ1-4, is ETGVTQSPTHLIKTRGQQVTLRCSSQSGHNTVSWYQQALGQGPQFIFQYYREEENGRGNFPPRFSGLQFPNYSSELNVNALELDDSALYLCASSLQGPRATNEKLFFGSGTQLSVL.

V usage is TRBV18 and J usage is TRBJ2-1, with 15 bases aligning to TRBD2. V lost 3 bases to trimming and J lost 8 bases; unmatched junction nucleotides: 2. The CDR3 is 15 amino acids. Germline V gene sequence: CDR1 KGHSH, CDR2 LQKENI. CDR3 nucleotides: TGTGCCAGCTCACCGGGACTAGCGGGAGGTTATGAGCAGTTCTTC. Translated, it gives CASSPGLAGGYEQFF.

The chain carries TRBV24-1 and TRBJ2-3; the D gene is possibly TRBD2 (5 bases). The CDR3 spans 15 residues. CDR1 is KGHDR and CDR2 is SFDVKD in the germline V gene. V lost 3 bases and J lost 0, with 9 bases in between. CDR3 nucleotides: TGTGCCACCAGTGATAGAGGGAAGAGCACAGATACGCAGTATTTT. Translating gives CATSDRGKSTDTQYF.

This sequence joins TRBV5-4 and TRBJ2-1; 7 bases line up with TRBD2. The CDR3 contains 15 residues. V shed 0 bases, J shed 3 bases, and the junction held 3 bases outside the gene matches. The germline V gene encodes CDR1 SGHNT and CDR2 YYREEE (reference sequence). The CDR3 DNA sequence: TGTGCCAGCAGCTTGGCGGGGGGACGCTACAATGAGCAGTTCTTC. Translation gives CASSLAGGRYNEQFF.

The V gene is TRBV5-1, the J gene TRBJ2-7; 7 nucleotides match TRBD2. The J segment lost 6 bases and the V segment lost 4 bases, leaving 10 bases of the junction unmatched. The germline CDR1 and CDR2 sequences are SGHRS and YFSETQ. The CDR3 spans 14 residues. CDR3 residues: CASSRRDYGSEQYF. CDR3 nucleotide sequence: TGCGCCAGCAGCCGCCGGGACTATGGTAGCGAGCAGTACTTC.

This chain connects TRBV15 to TRBJ1-2, with D tentatively TRBD1 (6 bases). CDR3 length: 15 residues. The germline gives CDR1 LNHNV, CDR2 YYDKDF (reference sequence). V was clipped by 2 bases and J by 7 bases, with 17 bases between them. CDR3 sequence: CATSRRGQGMVGYTF. For the CDR3, the DNA is TGTGCCACCAGCAGACGAGGGCAGGGGATGGTTGGCTACACCTTC.

This chain joins TRBV18 and TRBJ1-1; tentative D call: TRBD1 (6 bases). The germline gives CDR1 KGHSH, CDR2 LQKENI. The CDR3 length is 13 residues. Trimming took 5 bases from V and 4 from J, leaving 11 bases between them. The CDR3 nucleotides read TGTGCCAGCTCATCCTTGACAGGCACTGAAGCTTTCTTT. This gives the protein CASSSLTGTEAFF.

The rearrangement uses TRBV9 and TRBJ1-1, with D maybe TRBD1 (6 bases). Looked up from germline, CDR1 is SGDLS and CDR2 is YYNGEE. This CDR3 spans 17 amino acids. V was trimmed by 4 bases and J by 3 bases, leaving 22 bases between them. CDR3 region: CASSPRGGRWLDTEAFF. For the CDR3, the DNA is TGTGCCAGCAGCCCACGGGGGGGGCGTTGGTTGGACACTGAAGCTTTCTTT.

V and J are TRBV6-5 and TRBJ1-3; D possibly corresponds to TRBD1 (6 bases). CDR3 length: 14 amino acids. The germline V gene has CDR1 MNHEY and CDR2 SVGAGI. Between the trimmed V and J ends, which lost 5 bases and 4 bases, there was a span of 12 bases. DNA for the CDR3: TGTGCCAGCAGTCGCACAGGGTTGGGAAACACCATATATTTT. It yields the protein CASSRTGLGNTIYF.

The chain couples TRBV4-1 to TRBJ2-5; D may be TRBD1 (5 bases). From germline, CDR1 is MGHRA and CDR2 YSYEKL. There are 13 residues in the CDR3. Trimming cost V 4 bases and J 5 bases, with 11 bases left between them. The CDR3 region is CASSPRQFETQYF. DNA of the CDR3: TGCGCCAGCAGCCCGCGACAGTTTGAGACCCAGTACTTC.

The gene calls are TRBV19 and TRBJ1-2; 8 bases are shared with TRBD1. This CDR3 is built from 13 residues. Germline CDR1 is LNHDA and CDR2 is SQIVND (reference sequence). V lost 6 bases to trimming and J lost 7 bases; unmatched junction nucleotides: 7. In nucleotides, the CDR3 is TGTGCCAGTAGATCCCAGGGGGCAGGTGGCTACACCTTC. The encoded protein is CASRSQGAGGYTF.

This chain uses TRBV3-1 (or the pseudogene TRBV3-2) with TRBJ1-3, with TRBD1 as a possible D gene (6 bases). The CDR3 is 14 amino acids. Germline CDR1 reads LGHDT; CDR2 reads YNNKEL (reference sequence). With 2 bases removed from V and 4 bases from J, the gap between germline ends came to 9 bases. CDR3 DNA: TGTGCCAGCAGCCAACTACAGGGAGGAAACACCATATATTTT. This encodes CASSQLQGGNTIYF.